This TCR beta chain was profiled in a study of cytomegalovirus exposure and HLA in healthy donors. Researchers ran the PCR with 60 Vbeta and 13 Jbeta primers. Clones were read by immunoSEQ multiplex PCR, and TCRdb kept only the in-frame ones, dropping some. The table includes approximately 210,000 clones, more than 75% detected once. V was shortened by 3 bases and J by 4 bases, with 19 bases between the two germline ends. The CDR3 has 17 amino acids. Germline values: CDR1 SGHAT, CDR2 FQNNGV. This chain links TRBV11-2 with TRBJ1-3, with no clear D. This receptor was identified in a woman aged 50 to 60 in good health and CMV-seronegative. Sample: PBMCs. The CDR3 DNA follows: TGTGCCAGCAGCTTTGGGCCCCTGACATTCGAGGGAAACACCATATATTTT. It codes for CASSFGPLTFEGNTIYF.